Shown below are 26 T cell receptor beta chains from a single sample sequenced in a study of radiation and T cells in renal cell carcinoma. Time point of the sample: blood 2 weeks post-SBRT. Documented treatment: 15 Gy SBRT to primary tumor, nephrectomy 4 weeks later. TCRdb keeps only in-frame clones here, not all; method: immunoSEQ multiplex PCR. The data show roughly 150,000 clones, roughly 87% seen once. Here the sequenced sample was blood, taken from a patient whose treatment included radiotherapy and nephrectomy. Receptors originate from a woman aged 45-59 years with renal cell carcinoma.

V gene TRBV5-4 combines with J gene TRBJ1-2; D perhaps matches TRBD1 (5 bases). Trimming shortened V by 1 base and J by 5 bases, and 15 bases separated the two germline ends. Germline V gene data show CDR1 as SGHNT and CDR2 as YYREEE (reference sequence). This CDR3 is 15 amino acids long. This chain's CDR3 is CASSLYQQASYGYTF. The CDR3 region has the DNA TGTGCCAGCAGCTTGTACCAACAGGCCAGTTATGGCTACACCTTC.

The CDR3 bases are TGTGCCAGTAGTGCCGGGACAGGGGTCGGTGGCTACACCTTC. Protein sequence: CASSAGTGVGGYTF. The gene calls are TRBV19 and TRBJ1-2; TRBD1 agrees at 10 bases. In germline, CDR1 is LNHDA, CDR2 SQIVND (reference sequence). CDR3 size: 14 residues. The junction had 7 bases not matched to a gene; V was cut back by 5 bases and J by 7 bases.

The V call is TRBV12-5, the J call TRBJ2-1, with 7 bases fitting TRBD1. After removal of 6 bases from V and 4 bases from J, the junction contained 0 bases not matched to a gene. Germline-derived CDR1 and CDR2 are LGHNT and FRNRAP. The CDR3 is 12 residues long. DNA for the CDR3: TGTGCTAGTGGGGACAGGTACAATGAGCAGTTCTTC. The encoded protein is CASGDRYNEQFF.

The chain combines TRBV6-6 with TRBJ2-2; the D is unclear. CDR1 MNHNY and CDR2 SVGAGI come from the germline V gene (reference sequence). V lost 6 bases and J lost 2, with 13 bases in between. The CDR3 runs to 15 residues. The CDR3 DNA reads TGTGCCAGCAGACCACCTAGATTAAACACCGGGGAGCTGTTTTTT. Encoded protein: CASRPPRLNTGELFF.

J is TRBJ1-6 and V is TRBV18; 7 nucleotides align to TRBD1. The germline V gene encodes CDR1 KGHSH and CDR2 LQKENI. The CDR3 sequence is 14 residues long. V was clipped by 5 bases and J by 5 bases; unmatched bases: 3. The CDR3 DNA follows: TGTGCCAGCTCATCTGGACAGGATAATTCACCCCTCCACTTT. Translated: CASSSGQDNSPLHF. Using reference TRBV18 and TRBJ1-6 for the parts outside the CDR3, the full variable domain is NAGVMQNPRHLVRRRGQEARLRCSPMKGHSHVYWYRQLPEEGLKFMVYLQKENIIDESGMPKERFSAEFPKEGPSILRIQQVVRGDSAAYFCASSSGQDNSPLHFGNGTRLTVT.

This rearrangement joins TRBV6-6 to TRBJ2-2, with D perhaps matching TRBD1 (5 bases). The V gene lost 3 bases and the J gene lost 6 bases, with 11 bases spanning the gap. The CDR3 has 14 amino acids. Looked up from germline, CDR1 is MNHNY and CDR2 is SVGAGI (reference sequence). The CDR3 spells CASSYRGESGELFF. The CDR3 DNA is TGTGCCAGCAGTTATAGGGGCGAATCCGGGGAGCTGTTTTTT.

The J gene is TRBJ1-5, the V gene TRBV7-8; TRBD1 aligns across 8 bases. The CDR3 length is 15 residues. After removal of 5 bases from V and 7 bases from J, the junction contained 10 bases not matched to a gene. Germline loops: CDR1 SGHVS, CDR2 FQNEAQ. The CDR3 spells CASSVNRGSGQPQHF. The CDR3 nucleotides read TGTGCCAGCAGCGTCAACAGGGGGAGCGGGCAGCCCCAGCATTTT.

The chain links TRBV6-5 to TRBJ2-2; no clear D. The CDR3 has 15 residues. Germline-derived CDR1 and CDR2 are MNHEY and SVGAGI. V was cut by 1 base and J by 4 bases, with 10 bases left in between. In nucleotides, the CDR3 is TGTGCCAGCAGTTACTATGGGGTGGCCACCGGGGAGCTGTTTTTT. Protein: CASSYYGVATGELFF.

The chain links TRBV27 to TRBJ1-2, with TRBD1 matching 9 bases. This CDR3 is built from 14 residues. In germline, CDR1 is MNHEY, CDR2 SMNVEV (reference sequence). Losses at the gene ends were 8 bases for V and 2 bases for J; bases not matched to a gene: 6. The CDR3, as DNA: TGTGCCAGCGGGGGGGGACAGGGAAACTATGGCTACACCTTC. Protein sequence: CASGGGQGNYGYTF.

V is TRBV5-4 and J is TRBJ1-6; no clear D gene. V gave up 0 bases and J gave up 10 bases, with 14 bases separating them. This CDR3 contains 15 residues. CDR1 is SGHNT, CDR2 YYREEE, per germline (reference sequence). As DNA, the CDR3 is TGTGCCAGCAGCTTGGAGGCCAAAAAAGCATCACCCCTCCACTTT. It yields the protein CASSLEAKKASPLHF.

This chain uses TRBV7-9 with TRBJ2-7; weak D call: TRBD1 (5 bases). The CDR3 has 13 amino acids. Germline-derived CDR1 and CDR2 are SEHNR and FQNEAQ (reference sequence). V lost 10 bases and J lost 1, with 14 bases in between. CDR3 in amino acids: CATLTDQSYEQYF. CDR3 sequence (DNA): TGTGCCACCTTGACAGATCAATCCTACGAGCAGTACTTC.

The genes are TRBV7-9 and TRBJ2-2; 9 nucleotides agree with TRBD2. Trimming cost V 2 bases and J 5 bases; bases outside gene matches: 12. Germline V gives CDR1 SEHNR, CDR2 FQNEAQ (reference sequence). The CDR3 loop spans 18 amino acids. CDR3 protein: CASSLWKRGASRTGELFF. In nucleotides, the CDR3 is TGTGCCAGCAGCTTATGGAAGCGGGGGGCCTCTAGGACCGGGGAGCTGTTTTTT.

V usage is TRBV10-1 and J usage is TRBJ2-7; the D gene is possibly TRBD2 (5 bases). The CDR3 covers 13 residues. Germline V gives CDR1 WNHNN, CDR2 SYGVQD (reference sequence). V lost 2 bases and J 2 bases, leaving 7 bases between the germline ends. CDR3 nucleotide sequence: TGCGCCAGCAGTGAGAGCGGAACCTACGAGCAGTACTTC. It codes for CASSESGTYEQYF.

V and J are TRBV4-3 and TRBJ1-4; D gene ambiguous. The CDR3 is 15 residues long. Germline V gene sequence: CDR1 LGHNA, CDR2 YSLEER. The V end was cut by 0 bases, the J end by 0 bases, with 5 bases between. CDR3 sequence (DNA): TGCGCCAGCAGCCAAGATTGGGCAACTAATGAAAAACTGTTTTTT. It specifies CASSQDWATNEKLFF.

J is TRBJ2-7 and V is TRBV7-8; D is ambiguous. V was cut by 1 base and J by 2 bases, with 9 bases left in between. The CDR3 has 14 residues. Germline CDR1 SGHVS, CDR2 FQNEAQ. The CDR3 region has the DNA TGTGCCAGCAGCTTAGTGGACGGAACCTACGAGCAGTACTTC. This codes for CASSLVDGTYEQYF.

This clone was picked up one time. This chain links TRBV11-2 with TRBJ1-1; a possible D gene is TRBD1 (6 bases). Trimming stripped 5 bases from V and 1 base from J, with 20 bases between. The CDR3 has 17 amino acids. CDR1 is SGHAT, CDR2 FQNNGV, per germline. CDR3 loop: CASSRSPQGPPNTEAFF. The CDR3 DNA reads as TGTGCCAGCAGCCGAAGTCCTCAGGGGCCGCCGAACACTGAAGCTTTCTTT.

The chain couples TRBV6-5 to TRBJ2-2; 8 nucleotides line up with TRBD1. With 5 bases clipped from V and 4 bases from J, the junction kept 3 bases outside the gene matches. Germline values: CDR1 MNHEY, CDR2 SVGAGI. The CDR3 sequence is 14 residues long. The CDR3 here is CASSRTGTTGELFF. The CDR3 coding sequence is TGTGCCAGCAGTAGGACAGGGACCACCGGGGAGCTGTTTTTT.

A note on this clone: Other DNA sequences of this sample code for an identical CDR3. The chain couples TRBV29-1 to TRBJ2-5; D remains ambiguous. V shed 0 bases and J shed 4 bases, with 0 bases lying between them. Per the germline V gene, CDR1 is SQVTM and CDR2 is ANQGSEA. CDR3 length: 10 amino acids. CDR3 amino acids: CSVEEETQYF. The CDR3 DNA is TGCAGCGTTGAAGAAGAGACCCAGTACTTC.

V usage is TRBV9 and J usage is TRBJ1-6, with a weak D call TRBD1 (6 bases). The germline V gene has CDR1 SGDLS and CDR2 YYNGEE. The CDR3 spans 14 residues. V lost 3 bases and J lost 4, with 8 bases in between. The CDR3 nucleotides read TGTGCCAGCAGCGATGGACAGTATAATTCACCCCTCCACTTT. Its translation is CASSDGQYNSPLHF.

This chain links TRBV9 with TRBJ1-2; D is perhaps TRBD1 (5 bases). Trimming stripped 6 bases from V and 5 bases from J, with 20 bases between. Germline CDR1 reads SGDLS; CDR2 reads YYNGEE. The CDR3 consists of 15 residues. The CDR3 sequence is CASTLGQGPRYGYTF. CDR3 sequence (DNA): TGTGCCAGCACCCTCGGACAAGGGCCTAGGTATGGCTACACCTTC.

V gene TRBV19 combines with J gene TRBJ2-1, with TRBD2 matching 15 bases. V shed 5 bases, J shed 4 bases, and the junction held 3 bases outside the gene matches. The CDR3 totals 16 residues. The V gene's germline CDR1 is LNHDA and CDR2 SQIVND (reference sequence). The CDR3 spells CASSGTSGGYYNEQFF. CDR3 coding DNA: TGTGCCAGTAGTGGGACTAGCGGGGGGTATTACAATGAGCAGTTCTTC.

This chain connects TRBV6-1 to TRBJ2-3, with D unclear. Germline V gene data show CDR1 as MNHNS and CDR2 as SASEGT. The length of the CDR3 is 14 residues. V was pared by 1 base and J by 0 bases, with 5 bases between. The CDR3 sequence is CASSEGWSTDTQYF. The CDR3 bases are TGTGCCAGCAGTGAAGGGTGGAGCACAGATACGCAGTATTTT.

This chain uses TRBV19 with TRBJ1-2; D might be TRBD1 (5 bases). V dropped 6 bases and J dropped 4 bases, with 15 bases sitting between them. This CDR3 comprises 14 residues. CDR1 is LNHDA, CDR2 SQIVND, per germline (reference sequence). CDR3 protein: CASRRGLGVYGYTF. In nucleotides, the CDR3 is TGTGCCAGTAGACGGGGACTGGGTGTCTATGGCTACACCTTC. The whole variable domain, filled in from reference TRBV19 and TRBJ1-2, reads DGGITQSPKYLFRKEGQNVTLSCEQNLNHDAMYWYRQDPGQGLRLIYYSQIVNDFQKGDIAEGYSVSREKKESFPLTVTSAQKNPTAFYLCASRRGLGVYGYTFGSGTRLTVV.

The CDR3 DNA sequence: TGTGCCAGCAGGAGGGACAGGGAAGAGACCCAGTACTTC. This codes for CASRRDREETQYF. The chain joins TRBV25-1 to TRBJ2-5; 9 bases agree with TRBD1. The germline V gene encodes CDR1 MGHDK and CDR2 SYGVNS. CDR3 size: 13 residues. V lost 6 bases to trimming and J lost 3 bases; unmatched junction nucleotides: 2.

This clone was detected only once. This CDR3 is CASSMIKGTPHEQYF. CDR3 DNA: TGTGCCAGCAGCATGATTAAGGGTACCCCCCACGAGCAGTACTTC. J is TRBJ2-7 and V is TRBV11-2; D is uncertain. Germline V gene lookup returns CDR1 SGHAT and CDR2 FQNNGV. Deletions cut 5 bases from V and 5 bases from J, with 19 bases between. The CDR3 loop spans 15 amino acids.

The chain links TRBV6-1 to TRBJ1-3; D is ambiguous. Germline V gene data show CDR1 as MNHNS and CDR2 as SASEGT. The CDR3 totals 14 residues. Trimming pared 2 bases from V and 1 base from J, leaving 6 bases between. DNA for the CDR3: TGTGCCAGCAGTGAATTAGCTTCTGGAAACACCATATATTTT. Translation gives CASSELASGNTIYF.